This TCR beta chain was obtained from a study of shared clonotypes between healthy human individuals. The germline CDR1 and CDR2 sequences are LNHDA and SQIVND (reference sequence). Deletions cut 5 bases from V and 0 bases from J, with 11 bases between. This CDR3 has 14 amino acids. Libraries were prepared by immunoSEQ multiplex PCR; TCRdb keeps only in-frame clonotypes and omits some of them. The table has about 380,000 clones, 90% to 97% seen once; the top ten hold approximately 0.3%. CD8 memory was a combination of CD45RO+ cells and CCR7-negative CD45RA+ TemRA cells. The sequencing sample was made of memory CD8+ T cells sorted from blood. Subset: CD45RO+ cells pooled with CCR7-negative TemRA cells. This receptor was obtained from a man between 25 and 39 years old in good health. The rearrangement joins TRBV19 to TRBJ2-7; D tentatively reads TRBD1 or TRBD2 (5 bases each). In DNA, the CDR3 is TGTGCCAGTAGTCCCTGGGACCTCTCCTACGAGCAGTACTTC. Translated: CASSPWDLSYEQYF.